The rows below give T cell receptor beta chains drawn from one sample of a study of blood T cell repertoires in COVID-19. Sequencing used immunoSEQ multiplex PCR; TCRdb keeps in-frame clones, though not all of them. Here the sample spans 650,000 to 800,000 clones, around 90% being singletons. Sequenced: peripheral blood. All receptors come from a woman aged 18-29 years with acute or convalescent COVID-19. The CDR3 runs from the conserved cysteine through the conserved F or W. D genes are given only for firm matches. The size entry is marked missing in some rows and otherwise reads once, few, many or a size class.

j_call | v_call | clone_size | d_call | cdr3_nt | cdr3_aa
TRBJ1-6 | TRBV7-8 | . | . | TGTGCCAGCGATCCGGGAAGCTCCTATAATTCACCCCTCCACTTT | CASDPGSSYNSPLHF
TRBJ2-1 | TRBV20-1 | . | . | TGCAGTGCCGGACAGTACAATGAGCAGTTCTTC | CSAGQYNEQFF
TRBJ1-1 | TRBV5-1 | . | TRBD1 | TGCGCCAGCAGCTTGGCCGGGGGACAGCGGGACACTGAAGCTTTCTTT | CASSLAGGQRDTEAFF
TRBJ1-2 | TRBV2 | . | . | TGTGCCAGCAGTCCTTCCCGGGAGAGCTACACCTTC | CASSPSRESYTF
TRBJ1-2 | TRBV24-1 | few | . | TGTGCCACCAGTGACCCGACTGCAGTCTCTGGCTACACCTTC | CATSDPTAVSGYTF
TRBJ1-1 | TRBV25-1 | . | . | TGTGCCAGCAGTGTTCGCGGGGGTGCTGAAGCTTTCTTT | CASSVRGGAEAFF
TRBJ2-5 | TRBV11-2 | . | TRBD2 | TGTGCCAGCAGCCCAGGACTAGCGGAGACCCAGTACTTC | CASSPGLAETQYF
TRBJ1-1 | TRBV10-3 | . | . | TGTGCCACCAGCGGGGGATTGGGCACTGAAGCTTTCTTT | CATSGGLGTEAFF
TRBJ1-5 | TRBV19 | . | . | TGTGCCAGTAGTATAGTGGGGGGTTACGGCAATCAGCCCCAGCATTTT | CASSIVGGYGNQPQHF
TRBJ1-1 | TRBV6-5 | . | . | TGTGCCAGCAGTTACTGGGCCCGCGGGGGCACTGAAGCTTTCTTT | CASSYWARGGTEAFF
TRBJ1-2 | TRBV5-1 | . | TRBD1 | TGCGCCAGCAGCTTGGCCAACAGGGGGGTATCTAACTATGGCTACACCTTC | CASSLANRGVSNYGYTF
TRBJ1-1 | TRBV9 | . | . | TGTGCCAGCAGCGTTGGACAGACGAACACTGAAGCTTTCTTT | CASSVGQTNTEAFF
TRBJ1-5 | TRBV19 | few | TRBD1 | TGTGCCAGTGGGAACCCCGGGACAGGGGGCAATCAGCCCCAGCATTTT | CASGNPGTGGNQPQHF
TRBJ1-1 | TRBV18 | . | TRBD1 | TGTGCCAGCTCACCAGTCGGACAGGGGAACACTGAAGCTTTCTTT | CASSPVGQGNTEAFF
TRBJ1-6 | TRBV12-3/TRBV12-4 | . | . | TGTGCCAGCCGGGCGGGTAATAATTCACCCCTCCACTTT | CASRAGNNSPLHF
TRBJ2-7 | TRBV18 | . | . | TGTGCCAGCTCACCAGCAGGCTACTACGAGCAGTACTTC | CASSPAGYYEQYF
TRBJ2-5 | TRBV3-1/TRBV3-2 | once | TRBD2 | TGTGCCAGCAGCCACCTGCGGGGGAGAGAGACCCAGTACTTC | CASSHLRGRETQYF
TRBJ1-2 | TRBV10-3 | . | TRBD1 | TGTGCCACCTTCGGACAGGGATATGGCTACACCTTC | CATFGQGYGYTF
TRBJ1-6 | TRBV11-3 | . | TRBD1 | TGTGCCAGCAGCCCGGGACAGCCGGATTCACCCCTCCACTTT | CASSPGQPDSPLHF
TRBJ1-6 | TRBV5-1 | . | . | TGCGCCAGCAGCTCCGACAGGTCTTTGTCACCCCTCCACTTT | CASSSDRSLSPLHF
TRBJ1-2 | TRBV12-3/TRBV12-4 | . | . | TGTGCCAGCAGTTTGGCAGGCAACTATGGCTACACCTTC | CASSLAGNYGYTF
TRBJ2-7 | TRBV7-6 | . | . | TGTGCCAGCAGCCCCCTAGAGGCGGGGGCCGTACTCTCCTACGAGCAGTACTTC | CASSPLEAGAVLSYEQYF
TRBJ1-1 | TRBV3-1/TRBV3-2 | . | . | TGTGCCAGCAGCCAAGATAGGGGGGGAAAGGGAACTGAAGCTTTCTTT | CASSQDRGGKGTEAFF
TRBJ1-2 | TRBV27 | . | TRBD1 | TGTGCCAGCAGCCCCACATCGGGACAGGTTAACTATGGCTACACCTTC | CASSPTSGQVNYGYTF
TRBJ1-5 | TRBV19 | . | . | TGTGCCAGTAGATTGGGGGGGCAGGGAGGCAATCAGCCCCAGCATTTT | CASRLGGQGGNQPQHF
TRBJ1-1 | TRBV5-1 | . | . | TGCGCCAGCAGCGAAACCCCGGACCCGCGGGTAGGGGCTTTCTTT | CASSETPDPRVGAFF
TRBJ1-2 | TRBV9 | . | . | TGTGCCAGCAGCCCACCAGGGGCACAGGTGGGCTACACCTTC | CASSPPGAQVGYTF
TRBJ2-1 | TRBV5-5 | . | . | TGTGCCAGCAGCTTTGATGGGGGAGGTGGGAATGAGCAGTTCTTC | CASSFDGGGGNEQFF
TRBJ1-1 | TRBV6-6 | once | . | TGTGCCAGCAGTTACTCGCAGGGCGGAAAGGGCACTGAAGCTTTCTTT | CASSYSQGGKGTEAFF
TRBJ1-1 | TRBV19 | . | TRBD1 | TGTGCCAGTAGTATAAGTAATGCGCAACGCGGGACAGGGGTTGACACTGAAGCTTTCTTT | CASSISNAQRGTGVDTEAFF
TRBJ1-6 | TRBV5-6 | . | . | TGTGCCAGCAGCTTGGGGGTCGGAGTTATACCCCTCCACTTT | CASSLGVGVIPLHF
TRBJ2-2 | TRBV9 | . | TRBD2 | TGTGCCAGCAGCGTGACTAGCGGGGGCCCAATACCAGAGCTGTTTTTT | CASSVTSGGPIPELFF
TRBJ1-2 | TRBV11-2 | . | . | TGTGCCAGCAGACAAACAGGAACGAACTATGGCTACACCTTC | CASRQTGTNYGYTF
TRBJ1-1 | TRBV5-5 | . | . | TGTGCCAGCAGCTTGCTGACAGGTCGCGAAGCTTTCTTT | CASSLLTGREAFF
TRBJ2-3 | TRBV5-6 | . | . | TGTGCCAGCAGCTTAGGCCTGGCGAGCCGGGGTACGCAGTATTTT | CASSLGLASRGTQYF
TRBJ1-2 | TRBV5-6 | . | . | TGTGCCAGCAGCTTGGAGCACGGCTACACCTTC | CASSLEHGYTF
TRBJ2-2 | TRBV9 | . | TRBD1 | TGTGCCAGCAGCGGCCCGGGACAGGGGGCAGCCGGGGAGCTGTTTTTT | CASSGPGQGAAGELFF